Each of the 13 T cell receptor beta chains below was sequenced from the same sample in a study of T cell responses to AZD1222 COVID-19 vaccine. Clones were read by immunoSEQ multiplex PCR, and TCRdb kept only the in-frame ones, dropping some. This sample has some 130,000 clones; roughly nine tenths occur once, and the top ten carry 6% to 7.5%. This material consisted of peripheral blood, taken on day 0 of AZD1222 vaccination. The receptors here all came from an adult in good health.

The rearrangement links TRBV4-2 to TRBJ2-7; 12 positions agree with TRBD2. The length of the CDR3 is 19 residues. The J segment lost 2 bases and the V segment lost 0 bases, leaving 11 bases of the junction unmatched. Germline values: CDR1 LGHNA, CDR2 YNFKEQ. The CDR3 here is CASSQEGTSGLNWAYEQYF. The CDR3, as DNA: TGTGCCAGCAGCCAAGAGGGGACTAGCGGGCTAAATTGGGCCTACGAGCAGTACTTC.

The gene calls are TRBV27 and TRBJ1-2, with D possibly matching TRBD1 (5 bases). The CDR3 extends over 15 amino acids. V was trimmed by 4 bases and J by 8 bases, leaving 20 bases between them. Germline assignment: CDR1 MNHEY and CDR2 SMNVEV (reference sequence). CDR3 sequence (DNA): TGTGCCAGCAGTTCCGCCGCGCCAGGGCGGGGAGGCTACACCTTC. Translating it yields CASSSAAPGRGGYTF.

The chain joins TRBV3-1 (or the pseudogene TRBV3-2) to TRBJ2-1; D possibly corresponds to TRBD2 (6 bases). The V end was cut by 4 bases, the J end by 8 bases, with 12 bases between. Germline loops: CDR1 LGHDT, CDR2 YNNKEL (reference sequence). There are 13 residues in the CDR3. The CDR3 protein is CASSRGVGDEQFF. CDR3 nucleotide sequence: TGTGCCAGCAGCCGCGGGGTAGGCGATGAGCAGTTCTTC.

This chain joins TRBV28 and TRBJ2-7, with unresolved D. The CDR3 is 10 residues long. Germline V lookup: CDR1 MDHEN, CDR2 SYDVKM. V shed 3 bases and J shed 6 bases, with 3 bases lying between them. CDR3 bases: TGTGCCAGCAGTTTTACCGAGCAGTACTTC. Protein product: CASSFTEQYF.

The chain uses TRBV28 and TRBJ1-2; D is unresolved. Germline CDR1 MDHEN, CDR2 SYDVKM. The V end lost 5 bases, the J end lost 0 bases, and 10 bases lay between the germline ends. CDR3 length equals 14 residues. The DNA of the CDR3 is TGTGCCAGCAGTACCGGCCCAGCTAACTATGGCTACACCTTC. It encodes CASSTGPANYGYTF.

J is TRBJ1-1 and V is TRBV3-1 (or the pseudogene TRBV3-2), with 8 bases aligning to TRBD1. CDR3 size: 15 residues. V lost 4 bases and J lost 5; bases outside the gene matches: 9. CDR1 LGHDT and CDR2 YNNKEL come from the germline V gene (reference sequence). The chain's CDR3 is CASSPGQGWGTEAFF. For the CDR3, the DNA is TGTGCCAGCAGCCCAGGACAGGGATGGGGGACTGAAGCTTTCTTT.

This clone was seen a few times. The chain combines TRBV15 with TRBJ1-2; no definite D call. The V end was cut by 2 bases, the J end by 1 base, with 8 bases between. This CDR3 is 14 amino acids long. CDR1 is LNHNV, CDR2 YYDKDF, per germline (reference sequence). The CDR3 spells CATSRPGINYGYTF. As DNA, the CDR3 is TGTGCCACCAGCAGACCGGGGATTAACTATGGCTACACCTTC.

V is TRBV3-1 (or the pseudogene TRBV3-2) and J is TRBJ1-1, with a tentative D call TRBD1 (6 bases). The CDR3 sequence is 14 residues long. Trimming took off 2 bases at V and 1 base at J, with 8 bases between the two ends. Germline CDR1 reads LGHDT; CDR2 reads YNNKEL (reference sequence). CDR3 in DNA: TGTGCCAGCAGCCAAAGGGGGGGGAACACTGAAGCTTTCTTT. Its translation is CASSQRGGNTEAFF.

This clone was found once. This chain's CDR3 is CASSQVGGYAYEQYF. CDR3 nucleotide sequence: TGTGCCAGCAGCCAAGTAGGGGGCTACGCTTACGAGCAGTACTTC. This chain connects TRBV14 to TRBJ2-7, with 7 bases aligning to TRBD1. Germline CDR1 reads SGHDN; CDR2 reads FVKESK. V shed 1 base, J shed 4 bases, and the junction held 7 bases outside the gene matches. The CDR3 runs 15 residues.

This clone was observed a few times. The rearrangement links TRBV5-1 to TRBJ1-2, with no clear D. The length of the CDR3 is 10 residues. The V gene's germline CDR1 is SGHRS and CDR2 YFSETQ. V was shortened by 3 bases and J by 5 bases, with 2 bases between the two germline ends. The CDR3 nucleotides read TGCGCCAGCAGCTCGTATGGCTACACCTTC. Its translation is CASSSYGYTF.

The chain couples TRBV11-1 to TRBJ2-5; 14 nucleotides match TRBD2. This CDR3 has 15 amino acids. Germline CDR1 is SGHAT and CDR2 is FQDESV (reference sequence). The trim removed 3 bases at V and 3 bases at J, leaving 0 bases unmatched. The CDR3 DNA is TGTGCCAGCAGCTTGGGACTAGCGGGAGAAGAGACCCAGTACTTC. It yields the protein CASSLGLAGEETQYF.

This clone was counted a single time. The gene calls are TRBV5-1 and TRBJ2-3; TRBD2 matches at 10 bases. The J segment lost 1 base and the V segment lost 2 bases, leaving 1 base of the junction unmatched. This CDR3 has 15 residues. The germline CDR1 and CDR2 sequences are SGHRS and YFSETQ. The CDR3 DNA is TGCGCCAGCAGCTTTGGGACTAGCGGCACAGATACGCAGTATTTT. As protein: CASSFGTSGTDTQYF.

V usage is TRBV3-1 (or the pseudogene TRBV3-2) and J usage is TRBJ1-2, with 7 positions matching TRBD1. The CDR3 runs 14 residues. Germline loops: CDR1 LGHDT, CDR2 YNNKEL (reference sequence). V trimming: 3 bases; J trimming: 3 bases; junction bases outside the gene matches: 4. The CDR3 here is CASSHQGGDYGYTF. Written as DNA, the CDR3 is TGTGCCAGCAGCCACCAGGGGGGGGACTATGGCTACACCTTC.